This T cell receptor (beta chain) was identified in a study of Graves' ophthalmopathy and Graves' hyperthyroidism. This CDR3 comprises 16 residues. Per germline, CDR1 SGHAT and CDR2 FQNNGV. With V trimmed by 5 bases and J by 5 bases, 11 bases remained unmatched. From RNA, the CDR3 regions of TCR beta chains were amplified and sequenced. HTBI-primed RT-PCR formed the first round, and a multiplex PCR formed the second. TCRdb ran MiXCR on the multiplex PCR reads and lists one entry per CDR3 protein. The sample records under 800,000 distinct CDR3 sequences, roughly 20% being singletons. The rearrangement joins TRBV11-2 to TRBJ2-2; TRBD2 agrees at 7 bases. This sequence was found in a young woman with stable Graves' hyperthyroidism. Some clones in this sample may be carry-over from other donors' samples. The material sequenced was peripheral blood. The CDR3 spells CASSTSSGEGTGELFF. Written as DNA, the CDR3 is TGTGCCAGCAGCACCTCGAGCGGGGAGGGGACCGGGGAGCTGTTTTTT. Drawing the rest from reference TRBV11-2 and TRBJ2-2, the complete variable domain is EAGVAQSPRYKIIEKRQSVAFWCNPISGHATLYWYQQILGQGPKLLIQFQNNGVVDDSQLPKDRFSAERLKGVDSTLKIQPAKLEDSAVYLCASSTSSGEGTGELFFGEGSRLTVL.